The source of this T cell receptor beta chain is a study of radiotherapy plus CTLA-4 blockade in lung cancer. Whole-study context: Across the patients, objective responses occurred in under 20%, and disease control in 30% to 35%. Study findings and constraints: In blood, early T cell clone dynamics reportedly predicted response best, together with interferon-beta.

Patients in the study, people with chemo-refractory metastatic non-small-cell lung cancer, received focal radiation plus ipilimumab CTLA-4 blockade. Only in-frame clones appear in the TCRdb table, and some are missing; sequencing was by immunoSEQ multiplex PCR. The top ten clones hold around 8.8% of a sample with approximately 52,000 clones, around 79% of them seen once. Germline CDR1 reads SGHNT; CDR2 reads YYREEE (reference sequence). This CDR3 is 16 amino acids long. J was trimmed by 4 bases and V by 4 bases; bases with no gene match: 5. Note on this clone: Its antigen is currently unknown.

The chain couples TRBV5-4 to TRBJ2-5, with 15 bases fitting TRBD2. The sample in question was peripheral blood, obtained from a patient treated with radiotherapy plus ipilimumab. This clonotype was sampled from a human donor with non-small cell lung cancer who had a complete response to radiotherapy plus ipilimumab. The CDR3 sequence is CASSPGLAGGPETQYF. Here the CDR3 DNA reads TGTGCCAGCAGCCCGGGACTAGCGGGGGGCCCAGAGACCCAGTACTTC.